This T cell receptor beta chain was identified in a study of T cell responses to AZD1222 COVID-19 vaccine. Per germline, CDR1 SGHRS and CDR2 YFSETQ. Deletions cut 4 bases from V and 11 bases from J, with 12 bases between. This CDR3 spans 11 amino acids. Sequencing used immunoSEQ multiplex PCR; TCRdb keeps in-frame clones, though not all of them. Among about 100,000 clones, just under 90% were seen once, and the ten largest hold less than 20%. This clonotype originated in an adult in good health. This specimen consisted of peripheral blood, obtained on day 0 of AZD1222 vaccination. The chain combines TRBV5-1 with TRBJ1-1; no firm D call. CDR3 nucleotides: TGCGCCAGCAGCGAGGGAATTGGGGCTTTCTTT. It yields the protein CASSEGIGAFF.